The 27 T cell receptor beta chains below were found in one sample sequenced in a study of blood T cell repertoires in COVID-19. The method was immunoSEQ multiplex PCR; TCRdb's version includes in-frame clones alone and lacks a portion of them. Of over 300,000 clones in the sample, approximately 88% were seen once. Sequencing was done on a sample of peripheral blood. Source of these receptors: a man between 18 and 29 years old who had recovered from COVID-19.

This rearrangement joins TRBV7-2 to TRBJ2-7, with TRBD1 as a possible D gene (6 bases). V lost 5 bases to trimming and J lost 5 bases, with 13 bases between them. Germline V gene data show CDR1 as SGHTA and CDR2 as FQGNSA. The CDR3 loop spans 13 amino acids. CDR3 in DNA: TGTGCCAGCAGCGTCAGACAGGAGAACGAGCAGTACTTC. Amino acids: CASSVRQENEQYF.

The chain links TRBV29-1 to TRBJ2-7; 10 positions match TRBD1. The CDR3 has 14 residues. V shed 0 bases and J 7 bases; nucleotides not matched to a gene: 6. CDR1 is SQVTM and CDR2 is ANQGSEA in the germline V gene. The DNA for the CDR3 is TGCAGCGTTGAAGATCTTGGGGACAGGGGAGAGCAGTACTTC. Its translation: CSVEDLGDRGEQYF.

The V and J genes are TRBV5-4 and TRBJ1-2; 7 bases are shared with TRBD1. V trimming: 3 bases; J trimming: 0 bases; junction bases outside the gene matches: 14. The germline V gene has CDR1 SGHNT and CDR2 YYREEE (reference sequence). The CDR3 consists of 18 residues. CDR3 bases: TGTGCCAGCAGCTCGCCCTCGACCGACAGGGCCACTAACTATGGCTACACCTTC. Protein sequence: CASSSPSTDRATNYGYTF.

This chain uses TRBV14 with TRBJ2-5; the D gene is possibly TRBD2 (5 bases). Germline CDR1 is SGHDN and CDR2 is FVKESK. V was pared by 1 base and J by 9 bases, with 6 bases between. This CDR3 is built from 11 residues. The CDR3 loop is CASSQGGSQYF. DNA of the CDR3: TGTGCCAGCAGCCAAGGAGGGTCCCAGTACTTC. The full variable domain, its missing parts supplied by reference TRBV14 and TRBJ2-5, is EAGVTQFPSHSVIEKGQTVTLRCDPISGHDNLYWYRRVMGKEIKFLLHFVKESKQDESGMPNNRFLAERTGGTYSTLKVQPAELEDSGVYFCASSQGGSQYFGPGTRLLVL.

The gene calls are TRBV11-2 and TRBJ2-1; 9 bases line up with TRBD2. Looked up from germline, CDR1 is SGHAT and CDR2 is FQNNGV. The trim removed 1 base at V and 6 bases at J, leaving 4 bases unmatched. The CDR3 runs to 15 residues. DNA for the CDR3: TGTGCCAGCAGCTTAGGGGTAGCGGGAGCCAATGAGCAGTTCTTC. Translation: CASSLGVAGANEQFF.

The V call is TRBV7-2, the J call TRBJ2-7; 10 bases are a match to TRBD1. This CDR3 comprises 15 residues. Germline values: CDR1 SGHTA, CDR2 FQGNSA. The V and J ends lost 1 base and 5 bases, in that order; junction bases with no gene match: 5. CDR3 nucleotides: TGTGCCAGCAGCTTAGGAGCCGGGACAGGGGACGAGCAGTACTTC. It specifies CASSLGAGTGDEQYF.

The CDR3 sequence: CASSLVGTGSPGELFF. The DNA of the CDR3 is TGTGCCAGCAGCTTAGTCGGGACAGGGAGTCCCGGGGAGCTGTTTTTT. J is TRBJ2-2 and V is TRBV7-3, with 9 nucleotides matching TRBD1. Looked up from germline, CDR1 is SGHTA and CDR2 is FQGTGA. The junction had 7 bases not matched to a gene; V was cut back by 2 bases and J by 6 bases. The CDR3 runs to 16 residues.

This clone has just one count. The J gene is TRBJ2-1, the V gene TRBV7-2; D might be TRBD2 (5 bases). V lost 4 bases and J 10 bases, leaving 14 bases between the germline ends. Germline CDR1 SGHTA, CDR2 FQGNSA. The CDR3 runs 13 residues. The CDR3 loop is CASSSLEGQEQFF. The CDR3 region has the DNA TGTGCCAGCAGCTCCCTTGAGGGCCAAGAGCAGTTCTTC. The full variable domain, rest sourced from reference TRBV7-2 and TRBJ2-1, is GAGVSQSPSNKVTEKGKDVELRCDPISGHTALYWYRQSLGQGLEFLIYFQGNSAPDKSGLPSDRFSAERTGGSVSTLTIQRTQQEDSAVYLCASSSLEGQEQFFGPGTRLTVL.

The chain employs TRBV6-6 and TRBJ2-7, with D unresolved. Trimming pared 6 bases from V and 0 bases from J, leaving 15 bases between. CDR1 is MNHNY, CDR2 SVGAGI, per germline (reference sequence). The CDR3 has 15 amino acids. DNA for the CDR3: TGTGCCAGCAGCCCCCACCTGTACAGCTCCTACGAGCAGTACTTC. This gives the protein CASSPHLYSSYEQYF.

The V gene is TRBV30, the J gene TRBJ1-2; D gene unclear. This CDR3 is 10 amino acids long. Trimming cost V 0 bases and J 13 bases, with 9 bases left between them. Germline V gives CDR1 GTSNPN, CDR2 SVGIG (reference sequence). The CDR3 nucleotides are TGTGCCTGGAGTGTCCGAGTACTCACCTTC. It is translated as CAWSVRVLTF. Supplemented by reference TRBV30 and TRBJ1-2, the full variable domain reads SQTIHQWPATLVQPVGSPLSLECTVEGTSNPNLYWYRQAAGRGLQLLFYSVGIGQISSEVPQNLSASRPQDRQFILSSKKLLLSDSGFYLCAWSVRVLTFGSGTRLTVV.

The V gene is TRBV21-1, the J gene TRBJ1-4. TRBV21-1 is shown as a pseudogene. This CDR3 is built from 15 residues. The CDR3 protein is CASSKDGVTNEKLFF. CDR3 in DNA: TGTGCCAGCAGCAAAGACGGAGTTACTAATGAAAAACTGTTTTTT.

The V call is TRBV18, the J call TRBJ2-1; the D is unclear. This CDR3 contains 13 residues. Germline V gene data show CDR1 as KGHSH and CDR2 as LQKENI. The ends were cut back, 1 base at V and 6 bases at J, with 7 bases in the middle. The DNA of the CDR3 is TGTGCCAGCTCACCACTTAATTCCAATGAGCAGTTCTTC. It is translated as CASSPLNSNEQFF. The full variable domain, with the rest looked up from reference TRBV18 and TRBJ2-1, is NAGVMQNPRHLVRRRGQEARLRCSPMKGHSHVYWYRQLPEEGLKFMVYLQKENIIDESGMPKERFSAEFPKEGPSILRIQQVVRGDSAAYFCASSPLNSNEQFFGPGTRLTVL.

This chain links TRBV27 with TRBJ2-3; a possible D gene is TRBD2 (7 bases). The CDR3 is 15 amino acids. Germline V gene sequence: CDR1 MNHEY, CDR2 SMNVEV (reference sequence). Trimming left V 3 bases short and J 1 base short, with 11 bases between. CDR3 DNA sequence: TGTGCCAGCAGTTTGTACGGGGGGCGCACAGATACGCAGTATTTT. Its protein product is CASSLYGGRTDTQYF.

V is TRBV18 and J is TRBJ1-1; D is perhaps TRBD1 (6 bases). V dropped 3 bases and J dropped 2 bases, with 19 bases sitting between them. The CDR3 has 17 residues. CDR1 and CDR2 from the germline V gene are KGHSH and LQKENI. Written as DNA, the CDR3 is TGTGCCAGCTCACCCCAGAATTCAGGGGTAGGAAACACTGAAGCTTTCTTT. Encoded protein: CASSPQNSGVGNTEAFF. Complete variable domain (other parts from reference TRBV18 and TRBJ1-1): NAGVMQNPRHLVRRRGQEARLRCSPMKGHSHVYWYRQLPEEGLKFMVYLQKENIIDESGMPKERFSAEFPKEGPSILRIQQVVRGDSAAYFCASSPQNSGVGNTEAFFGQGTRLTVV.

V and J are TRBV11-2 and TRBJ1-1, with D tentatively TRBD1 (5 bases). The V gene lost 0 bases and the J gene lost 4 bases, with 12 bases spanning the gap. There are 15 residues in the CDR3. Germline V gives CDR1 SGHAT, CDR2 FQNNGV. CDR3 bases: TGTGCCAGCAGCTTAGAGTCAGGGAGGGGCACTGAAGCTTTCTTT. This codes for CASSLESGRGTEAFF.

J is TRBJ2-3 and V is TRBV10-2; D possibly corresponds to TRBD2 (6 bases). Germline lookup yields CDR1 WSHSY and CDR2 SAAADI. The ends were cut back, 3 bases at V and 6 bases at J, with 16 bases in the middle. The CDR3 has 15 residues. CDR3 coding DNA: TGCGCCAGCAGTGAAGCGGGTCAAGCCTTCGATACGCAGTATTTT. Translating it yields CASSEAGQAFDTQYF.

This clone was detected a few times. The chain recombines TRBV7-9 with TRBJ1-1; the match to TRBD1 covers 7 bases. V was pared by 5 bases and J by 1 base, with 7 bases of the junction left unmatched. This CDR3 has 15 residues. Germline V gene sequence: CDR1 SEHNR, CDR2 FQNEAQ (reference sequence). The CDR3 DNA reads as TGTGCCAGCAGCCTTGTGGACAGGCCGAACACTGAAGCTTTCTTT. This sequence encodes CASSLVDRPNTEAFF.

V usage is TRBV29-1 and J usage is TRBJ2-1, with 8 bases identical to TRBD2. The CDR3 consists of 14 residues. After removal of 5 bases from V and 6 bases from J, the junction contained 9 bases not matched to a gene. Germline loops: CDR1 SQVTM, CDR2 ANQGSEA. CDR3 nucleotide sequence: TGCAGCGTTTTATTCATCGGGGGGGCCAATGAGCAGTTCTTC. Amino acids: CSVLFIGGANEQFF.

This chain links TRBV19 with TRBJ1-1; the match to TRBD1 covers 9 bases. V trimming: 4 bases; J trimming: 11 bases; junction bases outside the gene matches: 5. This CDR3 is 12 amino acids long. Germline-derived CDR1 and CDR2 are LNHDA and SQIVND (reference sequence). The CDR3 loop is CASSTPGQGAFF. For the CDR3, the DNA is TGTGCCAGTAGTACCCCGGGACAGGGTGCTTTCTTT.

The CDR3 loop is CASSRTGQKTYEQYF. Here the CDR3 DNA reads TGTGCCAGCAGCCGGACGGGACAGAAGACCTACGAGCAGTACTTC. The chain combines TRBV5-5 with TRBJ2-7; TRBD1 aligns across 7 bases. Germline V gene data show CDR1 as SGHKS and CDR2 as YYEKEE (reference sequence). CDR3 length: 15 residues. The ends lost 4 bases at V and 2 bases at J; junction bases unmatched: 9. Full variable domain (outside the CDR3, taken from reference TRBV5-5 and TRBJ2-7): DAGVTQSPTHLIKTRGQQVTLRCSPISGHKSVSWYQQVLGQGPQFIFQYYEKEERGRGNFPDRFSARQFPNYSSELNVNALLLGDSALYLCASSRTGQKTYEQYFGPGTRLTVT.

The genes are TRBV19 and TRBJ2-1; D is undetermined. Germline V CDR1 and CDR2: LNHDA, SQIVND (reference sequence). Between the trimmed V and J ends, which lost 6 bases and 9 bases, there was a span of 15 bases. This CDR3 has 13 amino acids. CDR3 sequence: CASSLVSGGEQFF. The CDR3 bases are TGTGCCAGTAGCCTCGTTTCTGGCGGTGAGCAGTTCTTC.

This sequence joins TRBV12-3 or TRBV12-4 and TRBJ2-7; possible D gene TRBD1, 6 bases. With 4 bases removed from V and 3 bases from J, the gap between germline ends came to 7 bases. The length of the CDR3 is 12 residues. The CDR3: CASSSDSYEQYF. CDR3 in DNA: TGTGCCAGCAGTTCGGACAGCTACGAGCAGTACTTC.

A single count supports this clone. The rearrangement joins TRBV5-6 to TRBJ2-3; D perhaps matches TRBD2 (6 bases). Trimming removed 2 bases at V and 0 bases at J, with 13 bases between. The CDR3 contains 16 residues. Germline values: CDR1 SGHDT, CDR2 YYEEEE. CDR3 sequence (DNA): TGTGCCAGCAGCTTTAGACTAGGGCAGAGCACAGATACGCAGTATTTT. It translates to CASSFRLGQSTDTQYF. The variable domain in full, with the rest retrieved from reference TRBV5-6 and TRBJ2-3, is DAGVTQSPTHLIKTRGQQVTLRCSPKSGHDTVSWYQQALGQGPQFIFQYYEEEERQRGNFPDRFSGHQFPNYSSELNVNALLLGDSALYLCASSFRLGQSTDTQYFGPGTRLTVL.

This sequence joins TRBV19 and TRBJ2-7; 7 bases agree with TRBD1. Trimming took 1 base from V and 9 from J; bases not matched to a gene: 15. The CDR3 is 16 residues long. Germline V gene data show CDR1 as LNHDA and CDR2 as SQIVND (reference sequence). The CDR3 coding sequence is TGTGCCAGTAGTATAGTTTTAGGGGGCGAAGAGTTTCGGCAGTACTTC. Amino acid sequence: CASSIVLGGEEFRQYF.

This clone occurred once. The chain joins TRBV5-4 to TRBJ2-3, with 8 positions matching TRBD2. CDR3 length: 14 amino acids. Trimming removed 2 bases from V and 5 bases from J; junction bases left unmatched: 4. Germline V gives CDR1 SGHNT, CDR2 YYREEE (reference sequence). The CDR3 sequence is CASSLAGVGDTQYF. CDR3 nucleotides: TGTGCCAGCAGCTTAGCGGGAGTGGGAGATACGCAGTATTTT.

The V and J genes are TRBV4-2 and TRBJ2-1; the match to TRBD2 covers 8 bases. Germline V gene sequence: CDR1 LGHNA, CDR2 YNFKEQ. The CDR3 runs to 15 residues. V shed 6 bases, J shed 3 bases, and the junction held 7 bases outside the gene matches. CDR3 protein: CASSEPGTSYNEQFF. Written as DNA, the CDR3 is TGTGCCAGCAGTGAGCCCGGGACTAGCTACAATGAGCAGTTCTTC.

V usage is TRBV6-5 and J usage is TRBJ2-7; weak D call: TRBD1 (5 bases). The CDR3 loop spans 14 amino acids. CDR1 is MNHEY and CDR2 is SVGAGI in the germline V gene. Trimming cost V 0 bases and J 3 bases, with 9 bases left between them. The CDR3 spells CASSYSLDNYEQYF. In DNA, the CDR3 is TGTGCCAGCAGTTACTCTCTGGACAACTACGAGCAGTACTTC.